This entry describes one T cell receptor (beta chain). Its antigen remains unidentified. Germline V gene sequence: CDR1 SGHDT, CDR2 YYEEEE. The CDR3 has 15 residues. The data belong to a study of post-analysis software for immune sequencing data. Looking at the study overall: The patients showed relapsing-remitting, secondary progressive and progressive-relapsing multiple sclerosis courses. Findings and caveats of the study: Compared with controls, patients had more of about 5 TRBV segments, including TRBV5-6, TRBV5-1 and TRBV20-1.

Carried by the TCR beta cDNA libraries were unique molecular identifiers. TCRdb re-analysed the PCR reads in MiXCR, keeping a single row per CDR3 protein. The repertoire holds 800,000 to 950,000 distinct CDR3 sequences, with roughly 58% as singletons. The sequenced sample was blood. This TCR derives from a girl aged 5-17 years with multiple sclerosis. The chain carries TRBV5-6 and TRBJ2-5, with 10 positions matching TRBD2. The DNA end lines up better with TRBJ2-7; the J call may be wrong. Written as DNA, the CDR3 is TGTGCCAGCACCGTAGCGGGGGGCTACACCTACGAGCAGTACTTC. Protein sequence: CASTVAGGYTYEQYF.